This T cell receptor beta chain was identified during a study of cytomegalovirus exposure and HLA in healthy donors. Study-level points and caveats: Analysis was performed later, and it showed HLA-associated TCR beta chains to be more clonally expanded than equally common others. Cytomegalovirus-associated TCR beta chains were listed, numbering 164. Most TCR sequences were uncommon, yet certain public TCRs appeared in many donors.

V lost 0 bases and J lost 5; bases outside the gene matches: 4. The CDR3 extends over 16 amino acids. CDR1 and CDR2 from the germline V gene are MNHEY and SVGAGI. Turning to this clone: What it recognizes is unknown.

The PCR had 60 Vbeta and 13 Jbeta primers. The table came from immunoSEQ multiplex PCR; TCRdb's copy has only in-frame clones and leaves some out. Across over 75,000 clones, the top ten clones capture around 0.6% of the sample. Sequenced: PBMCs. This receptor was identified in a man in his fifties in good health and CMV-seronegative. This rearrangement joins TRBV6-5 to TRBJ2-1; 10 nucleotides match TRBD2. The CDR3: CASSYSLAGEDNEQFF. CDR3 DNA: TGTGCCAGCAGTTACTCTCTAGCGGGGGAAGACAATGAGCAGTTCTTC.